The rows below give T cell receptor beta chains drawn from one sample of a study of T cell responses to AZD1222 COVID-19 vaccine. Repertoires were generated with immunoSEQ multiplex PCR, while TCRdb's copy carries only in-frame clones and drops some. The sample lists more than 100,000 clones; about 90% were seen once. The sequencing here drew on peripheral blood, taken on day 0 of AZD1222 vaccination. These receptors came from an adult in good health. Both conserved end residues are part of each CDR3. Each record gives: CDR3 protein, CDR3 DNA, D gene, V gene, J gene, clone size. The D gene is left open where the match is weak. Only some rows state a clone size, as once, few, many or a class for expanded clones.

CDR3aa: CASGELAGGLEVRETQYF; CDR3nt: TGTGCCAGCGGTGAACTAGCGGGGGGGCTTGAAGTAAGAGAGACCCAGTACTTC; d_gene: TRBD2; v_gene: TRBV6-1; j_gene: TRBJ2-5; abundance: -
CDR3aa: CASTQTGIQYF; CDR3nt: TGTGCCAGTACCCAGACGGGCATTCAGTACTTC; d_gene: -; v_gene: TRBV19; j_gene: TRBJ2-4; abundance: -
CDR3aa: CASSYEHRTRKDTQYF; CDR3nt: TGTGCCAGCAGTTACGAGCACAGGACTAGAAAAGATACGCAGTATTTT; d_gene: TRBD2; v_gene: TRBV6-5; j_gene: TRBJ2-3; abundance: once
CDR3aa: CASSVGDRLAGGAPYEQYF; CDR3nt: TGTGCCAGCAGCGTAGGCGACCGACTAGCGGGGGGCGCCCCCTACGAGCAGTACTTC; d_gene: TRBD2; v_gene: TRBV9; j_gene: TRBJ2-7; abundance: -
CDR3aa: CASSTTGLNQPQHF; CDR3nt: TGTGCCAGCTCCACTACAGGGCTCAATCAGCCCCAGCATTTT; d_gene: -; v_gene: TRBV27; j_gene: TRBJ1-5; abundance: -
CDR3aa: CASSLAAGTEAFF; CDR3nt: TGTGCCAGCAGTTTAGCGGCTGGGACTGAAGCTTTCTTT; d_gene: -; v_gene: TRBV12-3/TRBV12-4; j_gene: TRBJ1-1; abundance: -
CDR3aa: CASSLGTGLNTEAFF; CDR3nt: TGTGCCAGCAGCCTTGGGACAGGACTTAACACTGAAGCTTTCTTT; d_gene: TRBD1; v_gene: TRBV14; j_gene: TRBJ1-1; abundance: -
CDR3aa: CASSRRPLGAGGHQETQYF; CDR3nt: TGTGCCAGCAGCCGCCGCCCCCTGGGGGCGGGGGGGCACCAAGAGACCCAGTACTTC; d_gene: TRBD2; v_gene: TRBV3-1/TRBV3-2; j_gene: TRBJ2-5; abundance: -
CDR3aa: CASSVGDRSSYEQYF; CDR3nt: TGTGCCAGCAGCGTAGGGGACAGGAGCTCCTACGAGCAGTACTTC; d_gene: TRBD1; v_gene: TRBV9; j_gene: TRBJ2-7; abundance: -
CDR3aa: CASGRDSPEQYF; CDR3nt: TGTGCCAGCGGTAGGGACAGCCCCGAGCAGTACTTC; d_gene: TRBD1; v_gene: TRBV2; j_gene: TRBJ2-7; abundance: few
CDR3aa: CSASTAGGFYNEQFF; CDR3nt: TGCAGTGCTAGTACGGCGGGGGGATTTTACAATGAGCAGTTCTTC; d_gene: TRBD2; v_gene: TRBV20-1; j_gene: TRBJ2-1; abundance: -
CDR3aa: CASRSAGRRLSYEQYF; CDR3nt: TGTGCAAGTCGCTCAGCTGGACGGAGGCTCTCCTACGAGCAGTACTTC; d_gene: -; v_gene: TRBV12-2; j_gene: TRBJ2-7; abundance: -
CDR3aa: CASSQDFGRGRNEQFF; CDR3nt: TGTGCCAGCAGCCAAGATTTCGGTAGGGGGCGCAATGAGCAGTTCTTC; d_gene: TRBD1; v_gene: TRBV3-1/TRBV3-2; j_gene: TRBJ2-1; abundance: -
CDR3aa: CASSQDVWARYGYTF; CDR3nt: TGCGCCAGCAGCCAAGATGTGTGGGCCCGCTATGGCTACACCTTC; d_gene: -; v_gene: TRBV4-1; j_gene: TRBJ1-2; abundance: -
CDR3aa: CASSQDRGQGGYGYTF; CDR3nt: TGCGCCAGCAGCCAAGATCGGGGCCAGGGTGGCTATGGCTACACCTTC; d_gene: -; v_gene: TRBV4-3; j_gene: TRBJ1-2; abundance: -
CDR3aa: CASSIGAESSYEQYF; CDR3nt: TGTGCCAGTAGTATCGGGGCGGAAAGCTCCTACGAGCAGTACTTC; d_gene: -; v_gene: TRBV19; j_gene: TRBJ2-7; abundance: -
CDR3aa: CASSRRPGPHYEQYF; CDR3nt: TGTGCCAGCAGCCGCAGGCCCGGTCCCCATTACGAGCAGTACTTC; d_gene: -; v_gene: TRBV5-6; j_gene: TRBJ2-7; abundance: few
CDR3aa: CASSYSVGDTQYF; CDR3nt: TGTGCCAGCAGTTACTCGGTGGGGGATACGCAGTATTTT; d_gene: -; v_gene: TRBV6-5; j_gene: TRBJ2-3; abundance: -
CDR3aa: CASSPPGQGVPGELFF; CDR3nt: TGTGCCAGCAGCCCCCCGGGACAGGGGGTCCCCGGGGAGCTGTTTTTT; d_gene: TRBD1; v_gene: TRBV5-4; j_gene: TRBJ2-2; abundance: -
CDR3aa: CASSSTYREANGYTF; CDR3nt: TGTGCCAGCAGCTCGACTTACAGGGAAGCGAATGGCTACACCTTC; d_gene: -; v_gene: TRBV5-6; j_gene: TRBJ1-2; abundance: -
CDR3aa: CSAVTRQGAAGYEQYF; CDR3nt: TGCAGCGCCGTTACGCGACAGGGGGCCGCTGGCTACGAGCAGTACTTC; d_gene: TRBD1; v_gene: TRBV29-1; j_gene: TRBJ2-7; abundance: few
CDR3aa: CASSYPPDSVKAFF; CDR3nt: TGTGCCAGCAGTTATCCCCCGGACAGCGTGAAAGCTTTCTTT; d_gene: -; v_gene: TRBV6-2/TRBV6-3; j_gene: TRBJ1-1; abundance: -
CDR3aa: CASSPRTGDYEQYF; CDR3nt: TGTGCCAGCAGCCCTAGGACAGGGGACTACGAGCAGTACTTC; d_gene: -; v_gene: TRBV21-1; j_gene: TRBJ2-7; abundance: -
CDR3aa: CASSLRVGELFF; CDR3nt: TGTGCCAGCAGTTTGAGGGTCGGGGAGCTGTTTTTT; d_gene: -; v_gene: TRBV12-3/TRBV12-4; j_gene: TRBJ2-2; abundance: -
CDR3aa: CASSPPGSSYEQYF; CDR3nt: TGTGCCAGCTCTCCCCCTGGGAGTTCTTACGAGCAGTACTTC; d_gene: -; v_gene: TRBV19; j_gene: TRBJ2-7; abundance: -
CDR3aa: CASSLSETSEAFF; CDR3nt: TGTGCCAGCAGCTTGTCCGAGACTAGCGAAGCTTTCTTT; d_gene: -; v_gene: TRBV5-4; j_gene: TRBJ1-1; abundance: -
CDR3aa: CASSQDDQRGVSYEQYF; CDR3nt: TGCGCCAGCAGCCAAGATGATCAGCGGGGGGTCTCGTACGAGCAGTACTTC; d_gene: TRBD2; v_gene: TRBV4-1; j_gene: TRBJ2-7; abundance: -
CDR3aa: CASSQVRGDEQFF; CDR3nt: TGTGCCAGCAGCCAAGTCAGGGGCGATGAGCAGTTCTTC; d_gene: -; v_gene: TRBV4-2; j_gene: TRBJ2-1; abundance: -
CDR3aa: CASSQGQSYEQYF; CDR3nt: TGTGCCAGCAGCCAGGGACAGTCCTACGAGCAGTACTTC; d_gene: TRBD1; v_gene: TRBV3-1/TRBV3-2; j_gene: TRBJ2-7; abundance: -
CDR3aa: CASSIQGAREQYF; CDR3nt: TGTGCCAGTAGTATTCAGGGGGCGCGCGAGCAGTACTTC; d_gene: TRBD1; v_gene: TRBV19; j_gene: TRBJ2-7; abundance: few
CDR3aa: CASVLEQETQYF; CDR3nt: TGCGCCAGCGTTCTTGAACAAGAGACCCAGTACTTC; d_gene: -; v_gene: TRBV10-1; j_gene: TRBJ2-5; abundance: -
CDR3aa: CASSSRDRVDNSPLHF; CDR3nt: TGTGCCAGCAGCTCCCGGGACAGGGTGGATAATTCACCCCTCCACTTT; d_gene: TRBD1; v_gene: TRBV7-9; j_gene: TRBJ1-6; abundance: -
CDR3aa: CASKGSDAYGYTF; CDR3nt: TGTGCCAGCAAAGGATCTGACGCCTATGGCTACACCTTC; d_gene: -; v_gene: TRBV12-3/TRBV12-4; j_gene: TRBJ1-2; abundance: -
CDR3aa: CSVRDRVYEQYF; CDR3nt: TGCAGCGTCCGGGACAGGGTCTACGAGCAGTACTTC; d_gene: TRBD1; v_gene: TRBV29-1; j_gene: TRBJ2-7; abundance: -
CDR3aa: CASSSGGLNYGYTF; CDR3nt: TGTGCCAGCTCCTCGGGGGGCCTTAACTATGGCTACACCTTC; d_gene: -; v_gene: TRBV18; j_gene: TRBJ1-2; abundance: few
CDR3aa: CASSYGPGQPQHF; CDR3nt: TGTGCCAGCAGTTACGGACCTGGTCAGCCCCAGCATTTT; d_gene: -; v_gene: TRBV6-5; j_gene: TRBJ1-5; abundance: -
CDR3aa: CASSRRTSGTSTDTQYF; CDR3nt: TGTGCCAGCAGCCGACGAACTAGCGGCACTAGCACAGATACGCAGTATTTT; d_gene: TRBD2; v_gene: TRBV13; j_gene: TRBJ2-3; abundance: -
CDR3aa: CASSLGGGNYGYTF; CDR3nt: TGTGCCAGCAGCTTGGGTGGAGGGAACTATGGCTACACCTTC; d_gene: -; v_gene: TRBV5-4; j_gene: TRBJ1-2; abundance: -
CDR3aa: CASSVNAGAEQYF; CDR3nt: TGTGCCAGCAGCGTAAATGCGGGGGCCGAGCAGTACTTC; d_gene: -; v_gene: TRBV9; j_gene: TRBJ2-7; abundance: once
CDR3aa: CASSQDSGSQETQYF; CDR3nt: TGTGCCAGCAGCCAAGATTCGGGTAGCCAAGAGACCCAGTACTTC; d_gene: -; v_gene: TRBV4-2; j_gene: TRBJ2-5; abundance: -
CDR3aa: CASSSVPGVTNNSPLHF; CDR3nt: TGTGCCAGCAGCTCCGTGCCAGGGGTTACAAATAATTCACCCCTCCACTTT; d_gene: -; v_gene: TRBV5-4; j_gene: TRBJ1-6; abundance: -
CDR3aa: CASRPGTALSYEQYF; CDR3nt: TGTGCCAGCAGACCCGGGACAGCGCTCTCCTACGAGCAGTACTTC; d_gene: TRBD1; v_gene: TRBV5-6; j_gene: TRBJ2-7; abundance: -
CDR3aa: CASSISDSQIYPYEQYF; CDR3nt: TGTGCCAGTAGTATTTCGGACAGCCAAATTTACCCCTACGAGCAGTACTTC; d_gene: -; v_gene: TRBV19; j_gene: TRBJ2-7; abundance: -
CDR3aa: CASQTGTGEKLFF; CDR3nt: TGTGCCAGCCAGACCGGGACAGGTGAAAAACTGTTTTTT; d_gene: TRBD1; v_gene: TRBV11-2; j_gene: TRBJ1-4; abundance: few
CDR3aa: CASRRAGRTYEQYF; CDR3nt: TGTGCCAGCAGACGAGCGGGGCGGACCTACGAGCAGTACTTC; d_gene: TRBD2; v_gene: TRBV28; j_gene: TRBJ2-7; abundance: -
CDR3aa: CASSPGTGSSGNTIYF; CDR3nt: TGTGCCAGCAGCCCTGGGACAGGCAGCTCTGGAAACACCATATATTTT; d_gene: TRBD1; v_gene: TRBV7-9; j_gene: TRBJ1-3; abundance: -
CDR3aa: CASSLEGPSYEQYF; CDR3nt: TGCGCCAGCAGCTTGGAGGGGCCCTCCTACGAGCAGTACTTC; d_gene: -; v_gene: TRBV5-1; j_gene: TRBJ2-7; abundance: -
CDR3aa: CASSQGGGLNTEAFF; CDR3nt: TGTGCCAGCAGCCAAGGGGGGGGACTGAACACTGAAGCTTTCTTT; d_gene: -; v_gene: TRBV3-1/TRBV3-2; j_gene: TRBJ1-1; abundance: -
CDR3aa: CASNLRGRQGEKLFF; CDR3nt: TGTGCCAGCAACCTACGAGGAAGGCAAGGGGAAAAACTGTTTTTT; d_gene: -; v_gene: TRBV6-5; j_gene: TRBJ1-4; abundance: once
CDR3aa: CASRGTGRDLETQYF; CDR3nt: TGTGCCAGCAGGGGAACGGGGCGCGACCTGGAGACCCAGTACTTC; d_gene: -; v_gene: TRBV25-1; j_gene: TRBJ2-5; abundance: -
CDR3aa: CASSESLRTGQYF; CDR3nt: TGCGCCAGCAGTGAGTCGCTCCGGACAGGGCAGTACTTC; d_gene: TRBD1; v_gene: TRBV10-2; j_gene: TRBJ2-7; abundance: once
CDR3aa: CASSLTPDSPLHF; CDR3nt: TGTGCCAGCAGCCTAACCCCGGATTCACCCCTCCACTTT; d_gene: -; v_gene: TRBV5-5; j_gene: TRBJ1-6; abundance: -
CDR3aa: CSASEGAAINSPLHF; CDR3nt: TGCAGTGCTAGTGAGGGGGCCGCCATTAATTCACCCCTCCACTTT; d_gene: TRBD1; v_gene: TRBV20-1; j_gene: TRBJ1-6; abundance: -
CDR3aa: CASSQDLRKTGYEQFF; CDR3nt: TGTGCCAGCAGCCAAGATCTTCGTAAGACTGGCTATGAGCAGTTCTTC; d_gene: -; v_gene: TRBV3-1/TRBV3-2; j_gene: TRBJ2-1; abundance: -